This TCR beta chain was sequenced during a study of shared clonotypes between healthy human individuals. Clones were sequenced by immunoSEQ multiplex PCR, and TCRdb holds only the in-frame ones, with some missing. Among 550,000 to 800,000 clones listed, around 72% were seen once. V was cut by 7 bases and J by 3 bases, with 7 bases left in between. Germline CDR1 and CDR2: SEHNR and FQNEAQ (reference sequence). The CDR3 is 11 amino acids. The gene calls are TRBV7-9 and TRBJ2-7, with D unresolved. Sequenced material: memory CD4+ T cells sorted from blood. Subset defined: CD45RA-negative fraction. This receptor was taken from a woman in her twenties or thirties in good health. CDR3 in DNA: TGTGCCAGCACCACCATCTACGAGCAGTACTTC. Encoded protein: CASTTIYEQYF.